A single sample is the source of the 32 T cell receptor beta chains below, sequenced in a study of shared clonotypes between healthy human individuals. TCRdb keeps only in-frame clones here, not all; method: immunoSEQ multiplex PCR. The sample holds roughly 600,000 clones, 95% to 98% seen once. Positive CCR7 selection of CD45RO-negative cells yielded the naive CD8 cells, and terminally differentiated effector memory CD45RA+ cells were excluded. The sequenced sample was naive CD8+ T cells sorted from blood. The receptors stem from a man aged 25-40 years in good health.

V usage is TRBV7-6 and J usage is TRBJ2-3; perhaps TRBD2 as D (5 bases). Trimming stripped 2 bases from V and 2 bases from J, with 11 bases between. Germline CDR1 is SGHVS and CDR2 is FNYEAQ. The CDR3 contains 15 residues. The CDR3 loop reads CASSLIGLTTDTQYF. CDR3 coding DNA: TGTGCCAGCAGCTTAATCGGACTTACCACAGATACGCAGTATTTT.

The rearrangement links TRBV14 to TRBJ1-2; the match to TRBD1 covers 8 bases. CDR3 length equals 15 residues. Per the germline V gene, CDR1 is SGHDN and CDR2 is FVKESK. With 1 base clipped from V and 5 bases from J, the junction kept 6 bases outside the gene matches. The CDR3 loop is CASSQAGQGGYGYTF. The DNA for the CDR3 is TGTGCCAGCAGCCAAGCCGGACAGGGAGGATATGGCTACACCTTC.

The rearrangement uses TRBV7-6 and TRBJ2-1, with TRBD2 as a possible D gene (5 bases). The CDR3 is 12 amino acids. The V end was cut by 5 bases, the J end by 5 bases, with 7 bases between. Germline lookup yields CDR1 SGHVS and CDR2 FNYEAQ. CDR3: CASSVGDNEQFF. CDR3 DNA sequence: TGTGCCAGCAGCGTCGGGGACAATGAGCAGTTCTTC.

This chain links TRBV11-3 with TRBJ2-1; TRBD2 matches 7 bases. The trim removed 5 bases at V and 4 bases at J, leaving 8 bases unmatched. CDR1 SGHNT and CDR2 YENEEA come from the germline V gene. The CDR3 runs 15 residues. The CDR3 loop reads CASSPREAIYNEQFF. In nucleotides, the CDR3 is TGTGCCAGCAGCCCCCGGGAGGCTATATACAATGAGCAGTTCTTC. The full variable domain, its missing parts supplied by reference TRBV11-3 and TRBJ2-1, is EAGVVQSPRYKIIEKKQPVAFWCNPISGHNTLYWYLQNLGQGPELLIRYENEEAVDDSQLPKDRFSAERLKGVDSTLKIQPAELGDSAVYLCASSPREAIYNEQFFGPGTRLTVL.

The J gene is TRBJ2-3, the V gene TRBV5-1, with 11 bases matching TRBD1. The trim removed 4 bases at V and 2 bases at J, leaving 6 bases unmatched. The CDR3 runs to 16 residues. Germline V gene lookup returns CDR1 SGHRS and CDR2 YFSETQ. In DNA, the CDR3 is TGCGCCAGCAGCCCGTGGGACAGGGGGTCCACAGATACGCAGTATTTT. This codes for CASSPWDRGSTDTQYF.

The CDR3 coding sequence is TGTGCCAGCACCGGGACTAGCGACTACGAGCAGTACTTC. This gives the protein CASTGTSDYEQYF. The J gene is TRBJ2-7, the V gene TRBV7-9; TRBD2 matches at 10 bases. The ends lost 7 bases at V and 3 bases at J; junction bases unmatched: 3. Germline V gene data show CDR1 as SEHNR and CDR2 as FQNEAQ (reference sequence). There are 13 residues in the CDR3.

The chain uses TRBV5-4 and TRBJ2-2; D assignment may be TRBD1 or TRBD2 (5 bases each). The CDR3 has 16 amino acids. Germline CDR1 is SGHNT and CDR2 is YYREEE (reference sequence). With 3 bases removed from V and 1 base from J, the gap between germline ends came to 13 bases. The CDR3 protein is CASSSDRDLNTGELFF. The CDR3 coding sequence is TGTGCCAGCAGCTCCGATCGGGACCTGAACACCGGGGAGCTGTTTTTT.

CDR3 sequence reads: CAWSVGSSNQPQHF. The CDR3 DNA is TGTGCCTGGAGTGTAGGCTCCAGCAATCAGCCCCAGCATTTT. This chain joins TRBV30 and TRBJ1-5; D is unclear. The CDR3 spans 14 residues. The germline gives CDR1 GTSNPN, CDR2 SVGIG (reference sequence). V lost 0 bases to trimming and J lost 1 base, with 7 bases between them.

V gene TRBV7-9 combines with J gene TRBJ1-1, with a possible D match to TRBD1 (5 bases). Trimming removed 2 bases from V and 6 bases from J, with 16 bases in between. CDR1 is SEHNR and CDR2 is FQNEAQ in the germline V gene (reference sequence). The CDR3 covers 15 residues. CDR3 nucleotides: TGTGCCAGCAGCTTAATCGGGGCGGGGTTTTCTGAAGCTTTCTTT. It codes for CASSLIGAGFSEAFF. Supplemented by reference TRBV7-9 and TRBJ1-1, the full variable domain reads DTGVSQNPRHKITKRGQNVTFRCDPISEHNRLYWYRQTLGQGPEFLTYFQNEAQLEKSRLLSDRFSAERPKGSFSTLEIQRTEQGDSAMYLCASSLIGAGFSEAFFGQGTRLTVV.

CDR3 sequence: CASVKGNEQYF. DNA for the CDR3: TGTGCCAGCGTCAAGGGGAACGAGCAGTACTTC. The chain employs TRBV7-9 and TRBJ2-7; weak D call: TRBD1 (5 bases). V was cut by 8 bases and J by 5 bases, with 10 bases left in between. This CDR3 comprises 11 residues. Germline V CDR1 and CDR2: SEHNR, FQNEAQ (reference sequence).

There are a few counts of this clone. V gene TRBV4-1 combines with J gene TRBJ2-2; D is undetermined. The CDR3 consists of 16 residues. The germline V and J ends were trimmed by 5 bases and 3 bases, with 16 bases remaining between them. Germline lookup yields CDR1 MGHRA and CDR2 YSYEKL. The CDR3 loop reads CASSDHRVTDTGELFF. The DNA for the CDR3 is TGCGCCAGCAGCGACCACCGGGTCACGGACACCGGGGAGCTGTTTTTT.

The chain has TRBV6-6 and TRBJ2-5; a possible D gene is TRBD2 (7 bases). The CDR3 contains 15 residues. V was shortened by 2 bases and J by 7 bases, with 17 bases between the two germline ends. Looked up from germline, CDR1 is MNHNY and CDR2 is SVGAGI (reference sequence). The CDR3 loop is CASSYARGGVGTQYF. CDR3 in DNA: TGTGCCAGCAGTTACGCGAGGGGGGGCGTAGGGACCCAGTACTTC.

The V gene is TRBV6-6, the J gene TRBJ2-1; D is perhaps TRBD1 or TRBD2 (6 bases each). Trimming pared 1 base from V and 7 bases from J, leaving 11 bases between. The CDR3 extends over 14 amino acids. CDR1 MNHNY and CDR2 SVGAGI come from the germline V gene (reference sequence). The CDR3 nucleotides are TGTGCCAGCAGTTACTACAGGGCGGGGAATGAGCAGTTCTTC. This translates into CASSYYRAGNEQFF.

The chain's CDR3 is CAIERWRNEKLFF. The CDR3 bases are TGTGCCATCGAAAGGTGGAGGAATGAAAAACTGTTTTTT. The chain links TRBV6-1 to TRBJ1-4; D unresolved. CDR1 and CDR2 from the germline V gene are MNHNS and SASEGT. V shed 10 bases and J shed 5 bases, with 14 bases lying between them. CDR3 length equals 13 residues.

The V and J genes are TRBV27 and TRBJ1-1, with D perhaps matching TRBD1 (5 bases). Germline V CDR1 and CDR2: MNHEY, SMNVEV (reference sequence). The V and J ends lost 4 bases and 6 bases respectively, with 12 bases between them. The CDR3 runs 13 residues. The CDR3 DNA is TGTGCCAGCAGTTCCCTATTGACAGCTGAAGCTTTCTTT. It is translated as CASSSLLTAEAFF.

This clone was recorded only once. The CDR3 loop reads CASSPTPYSYEQYF. The CDR3 DNA reads as TGTGCCAGCTCACCCACACCGTACTCCTACGAGCAGTACTTC. The J gene is TRBJ2-7, the V gene TRBV18; D is unclear. With 3 bases removed from V and 0 bases from J, the gap between germline ends came to 9 bases. This CDR3 spans 14 amino acids. Germline assignment: CDR1 KGHSH and CDR2 LQKENI.

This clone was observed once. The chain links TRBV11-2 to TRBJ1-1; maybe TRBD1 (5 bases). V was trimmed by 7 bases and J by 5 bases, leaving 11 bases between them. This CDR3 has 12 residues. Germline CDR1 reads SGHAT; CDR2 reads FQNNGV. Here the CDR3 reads CASTDGGTEAFF. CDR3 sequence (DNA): TGTGCCAGCACCGACGGGGGGACTGAAGCTTTCTTT.

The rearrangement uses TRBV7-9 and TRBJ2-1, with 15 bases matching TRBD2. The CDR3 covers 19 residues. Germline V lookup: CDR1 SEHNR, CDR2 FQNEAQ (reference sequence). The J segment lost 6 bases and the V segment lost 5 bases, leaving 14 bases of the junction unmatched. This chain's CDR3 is CASSLVPGLAGGNVNEQFF. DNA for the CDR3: TGTGCCAGCAGCCTCGTCCCGGGACTAGCGGGAGGAAATGTCAATGAGCAGTTCTTC.

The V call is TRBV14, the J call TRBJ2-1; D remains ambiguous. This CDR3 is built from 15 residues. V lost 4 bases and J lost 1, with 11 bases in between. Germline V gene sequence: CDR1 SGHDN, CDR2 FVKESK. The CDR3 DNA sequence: TGTGCCAGCAGCCCCCTAATAAGGTCCTACAATGAGCAGTTCTTC. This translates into CASSPLIRSYNEQFF.

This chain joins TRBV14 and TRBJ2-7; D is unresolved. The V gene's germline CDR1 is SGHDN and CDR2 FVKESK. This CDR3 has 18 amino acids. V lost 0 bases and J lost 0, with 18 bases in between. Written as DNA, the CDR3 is TGTGCCAGCAGCCAAGATGGACCCCTAAATGGGTTCTCCTACGAGCAGTACTTC. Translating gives CASSQDGPLNGFSYEQYF.

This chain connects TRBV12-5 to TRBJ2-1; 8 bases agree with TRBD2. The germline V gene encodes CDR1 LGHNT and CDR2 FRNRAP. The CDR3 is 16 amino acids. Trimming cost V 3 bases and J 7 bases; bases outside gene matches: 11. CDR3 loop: CASGFFHSGSSNEQFF. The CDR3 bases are TGTGCTAGTGGTTTTTTTCACAGCGGGAGTTCTAATGAGCAGTTCTTC.

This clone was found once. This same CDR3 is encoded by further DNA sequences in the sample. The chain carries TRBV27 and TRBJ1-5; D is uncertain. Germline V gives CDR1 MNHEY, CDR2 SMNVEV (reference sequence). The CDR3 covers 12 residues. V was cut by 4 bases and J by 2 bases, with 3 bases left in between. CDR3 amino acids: CASSSGNQPQHF. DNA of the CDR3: TGTGCCAGCAGTTCCGGCAATCAGCCCCAGCATTTT.

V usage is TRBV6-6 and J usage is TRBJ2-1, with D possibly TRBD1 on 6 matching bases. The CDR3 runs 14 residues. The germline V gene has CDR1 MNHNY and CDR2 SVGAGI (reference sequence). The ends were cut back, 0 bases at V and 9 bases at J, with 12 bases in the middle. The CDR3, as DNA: TGTGCCAGCAGTTACTCGCCAGGGGCCATTGAGCAGTTCTTC. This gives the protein CASSYSPGAIEQFF.

The CDR3 nucleotides read TGTGCCAGCAGCATACTAAACTACGAGCAGTACTTC. This codes for CASSILNYEQYF. The chain combines TRBV7-9 with TRBJ2-7, with D unresolved. Per germline, CDR1 SEHNR and CDR2 FQNEAQ (reference sequence). V lost 5 bases, J lost 3 bases, and 8 bases lay in between. The CDR3 spans 12 residues.

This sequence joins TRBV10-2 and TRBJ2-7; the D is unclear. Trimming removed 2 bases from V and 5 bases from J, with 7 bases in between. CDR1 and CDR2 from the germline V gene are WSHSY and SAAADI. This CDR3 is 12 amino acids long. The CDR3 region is CASSEVPDEQYF. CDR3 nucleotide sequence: TGCGCCAGCAGTGAGGTCCCTGACGAGCAGTACTTC.

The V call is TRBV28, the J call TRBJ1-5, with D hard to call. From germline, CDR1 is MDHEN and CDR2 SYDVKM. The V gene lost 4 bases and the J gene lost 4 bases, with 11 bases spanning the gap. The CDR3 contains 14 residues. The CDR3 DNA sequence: TGTGCCAGCAGTTGGGAAGGACGTAATCAGCCCCAGCATTTT. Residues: CASSWEGRNQPQHF.

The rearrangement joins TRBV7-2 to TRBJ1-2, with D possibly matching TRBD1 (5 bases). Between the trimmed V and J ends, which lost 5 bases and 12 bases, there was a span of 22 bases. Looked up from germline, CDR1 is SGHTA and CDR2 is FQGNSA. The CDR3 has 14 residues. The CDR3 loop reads CASSLSRGRGEHTF. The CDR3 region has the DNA TGTGCCAGCAGCCTTAGCCGGGGCCGGGGAGAGCACACCTTC.

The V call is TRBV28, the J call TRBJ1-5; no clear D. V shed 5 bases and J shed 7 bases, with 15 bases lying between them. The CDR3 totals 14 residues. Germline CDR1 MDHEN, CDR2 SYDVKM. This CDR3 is CASSPMGGGQPQHF. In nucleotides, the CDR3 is TGTGCCAGCAGTCCCATGGGTGGAGGACAGCCCCAGCATTTT.

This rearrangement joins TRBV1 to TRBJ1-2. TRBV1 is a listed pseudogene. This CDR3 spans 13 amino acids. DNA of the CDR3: TGCACCAGCATTGTGCGAAAGACCTATGGCTACACCTTC. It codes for CTSIVRKTYGYTF.

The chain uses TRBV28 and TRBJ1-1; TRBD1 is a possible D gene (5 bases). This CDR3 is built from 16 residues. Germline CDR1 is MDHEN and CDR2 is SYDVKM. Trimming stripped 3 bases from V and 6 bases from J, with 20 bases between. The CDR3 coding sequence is TGTGCCAGCAGTTTGGTATCGGGGGGAGGTTCTTCTGAAGCTTTCTTT. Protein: CASSLVSGGGSSEAFF.

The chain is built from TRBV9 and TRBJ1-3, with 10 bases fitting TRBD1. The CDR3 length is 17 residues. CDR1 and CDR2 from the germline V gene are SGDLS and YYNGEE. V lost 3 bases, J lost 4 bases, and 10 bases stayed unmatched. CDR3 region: CASSDRTGTGAGNTIYF. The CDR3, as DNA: TGTGCCAGCAGCGATCGAACCGGGACAGGGGCCGGAAACACCATATATTTT.

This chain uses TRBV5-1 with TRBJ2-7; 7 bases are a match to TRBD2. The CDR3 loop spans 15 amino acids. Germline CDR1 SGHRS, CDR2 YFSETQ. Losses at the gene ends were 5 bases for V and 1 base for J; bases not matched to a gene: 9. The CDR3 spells CASRGSGQISYEQYF. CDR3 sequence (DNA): TGCGCCAGCAGGGGTAGCGGGCAGATTTCCTACGAGCAGTACTTC.